This entry concerns a single T cell receptor beta chain. Its cognate antigen is unknown. Some clones are missing from TCRdb's copy, which holds only in-frame ones; the method was immunoSEQ multiplex PCR. The table records about 7,900 clones, around three quarters of them present only once. Adults with ileal or ileocolonic Crohn's disease and an indication for resection were eligible. The entry originates in a study of T cell repertoires in ileal Crohn's disease. Study background: Median disease duration was about 7.9 years; 35% smoked at surgery. About half received postoperative treatment, some ten with thiopurines and under 20 anti-TNF.

Study results and limitations: High-frequency clones were more common in sorted CD8 than CD4 cells.

This clonotype originated in an adult with Crohn's disease. Sequences were obtained from ileal tissue.

The CDR3 DNA sequence: TGCGCCAGCAGCTTGGAGGGGAAGAATGAGCAGTTCTTC. Amino acids: CASSLEGKNEQFF. The chain combines TRBV5-1 with TRBJ2-1; a possible D gene is TRBD1 (5 bases). Trimming took off 0 bases at V and 7 bases at J, with 8 bases between the two ends. This CDR3 is built from 13 residues. Germline V lookup: CDR1 SGHRS, CDR2 YFSETQ.